The rows below give T cell receptor beta chains drawn from one sample of a study of T cell changes during pregnancy in multiple sclerosis. Clones were read by immunoSEQ multiplex PCR, and TCRdb kept only the in-frame ones, dropping some. The sample lists around 20,000 clones; 88% were seen once. Here the sequenced sample was CD4+ T cells from peripheral blood mononuclear cells, taken in the first trimester of pregnancy. The source is a female donor in good health, enrolled as a control in a pregnancy study. CDR3s include the opening cysteine and the closing phenylalanine or tryptophan. The D gene is left open where the match is weak. Rows give clone size only sometimes, using once, few, many, or a class for an expanded clone.

d_gene	v_gene	abundance	j_gene	CDR3nt	CDR3aa
TRBD2	TRBV12-5	.	TRBJ2-7	TGTGCTAGTGGGCCCTCTAGCGGGAGCTCCTACGAGCAGTACTTC	CASGPSSGSSYEQYF
.	TRBV30	.	TRBJ2-7	TGTGCCTGGACGGTTCCAGGAAGGTCCTACGAGCAGTACTTC	CAWTVPGRSYEQYF
.	TRBV27	once	TRBJ2-7	TGTGCCAGCAGTTCCAGACTAGTTCGAAACGAGCAGTACTTC	CASSSRLVRNEQYF
.	TRBV6-5	.	TRBJ2-3	TGTGCCAGCAGTTACTCGGAGGGGCTATTCCCAGATACGCAGTATTTT	CASSYSEGLFPDTQYF
.	TRBV9	.	TRBJ2-3	TGTGCCAGCAGCGTGCAGCTAGCCGTAGATACGCAGTATTTT	CASSVQLAVDTQYF
.	TRBV5-6	.	TRBJ1-6	TGTGCCAGCAGCTTGGGTAGTTCCTATAATTCACCCCTCCACTTT	CASSLGSSYNSPLHF
.	TRBV19	medium-sized	TRBJ2-1	TGTGCCAGTAGTATAGCTTGGGCAGGGGTTCTGGTCTTC	CASSIAWAGVLVF
TRBD1	TRBV5-6	.	TRBJ2-2	TGTGCCAGCAGCTTCATTTCCCGGGACAGGGGGCCGGGCGGGGAGCTGTTTTTT	CASSFISRDRGPGGELFF
TRBD2	TRBV5-4	.	TRBJ2-5	TGTGCCAGCAGCTTGGGGCTAGCGGCCCAAGAGACCCAGTACTTC	CASSLGLAAQETQYF
TRBD1	TRBV11-1	.	TRBJ1-1	TGTGCCAGCAGTTTGGACAGGACGAACACTGAAGCTTTCTTT	CASSLDRTNTEAFF
.	TRBV6-5	.	TRBJ2-7	TGTGCCAGCAGTCCACTCGGGGGCTACGAGCAGTACTTC	CASSPLGGYEQYF
.	TRBV5-4	.	TRBJ1-1	TGTGCCAGCAGCCTGACGGACAGTAGGACTGAAGCTTTCTTT	CASSLTDSRTEAFF
.	TRBV4-3	.	TRBJ2-3	TGCGCCAGCAGCCAAGTCGGCGGGCGGGCCGGGGCGCAGTATTTT	CASSQVGGRAGAQYF
.	TRBV5-1	.	TRBJ2-7	TGCGCCAGCAGCTTAACCCGACCGACTAGAAGCTCCTACGAGCAGTACTTC	CASSLTRPTRSSYEQYF
.	TRBV19	.	TRBJ1-2	TGTGCCAGCCAGAAATATGGCTACACCTTC	CASQKYGYTF
.	TRBV4-3	.	TRBJ1-1	TGCGCCAGCAGCCAGACCAGGGCGCCGGGCACTGAAGCTTTCTTT	CASSQTRAPGTEAFF
TRBD2	TRBV7-2	.	TRBJ2-7	TGTGCCAGCAGCTTAGTTTCGCGGCGGGAGGGCTCCTACGAGCAGTACTTC	CASSLVSRREGSYEQYF